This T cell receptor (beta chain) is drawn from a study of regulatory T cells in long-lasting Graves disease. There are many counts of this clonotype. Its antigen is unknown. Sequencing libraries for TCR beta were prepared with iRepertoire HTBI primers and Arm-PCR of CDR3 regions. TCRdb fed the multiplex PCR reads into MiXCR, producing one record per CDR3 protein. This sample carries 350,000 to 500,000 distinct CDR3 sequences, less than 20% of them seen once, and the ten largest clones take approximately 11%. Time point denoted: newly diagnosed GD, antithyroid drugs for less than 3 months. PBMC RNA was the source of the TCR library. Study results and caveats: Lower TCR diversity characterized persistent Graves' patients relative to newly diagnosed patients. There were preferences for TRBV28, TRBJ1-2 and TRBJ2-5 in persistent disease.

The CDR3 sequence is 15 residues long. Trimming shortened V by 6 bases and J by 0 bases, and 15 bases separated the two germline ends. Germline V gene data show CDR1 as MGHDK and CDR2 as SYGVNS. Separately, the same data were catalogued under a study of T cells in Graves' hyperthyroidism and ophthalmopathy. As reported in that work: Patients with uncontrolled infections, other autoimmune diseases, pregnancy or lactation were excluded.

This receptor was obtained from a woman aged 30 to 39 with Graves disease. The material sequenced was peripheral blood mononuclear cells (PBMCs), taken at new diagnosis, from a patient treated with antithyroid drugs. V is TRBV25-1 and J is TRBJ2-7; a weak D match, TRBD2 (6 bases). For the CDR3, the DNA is TGTGCCAGCAGCGACCGCCGGGACTCCTCCTACGAGCAGTACTTC. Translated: CASSDRRDSSYEQYF.